These 19 T cell receptor beta chains were all obtained from the same sample, sequenced in a study of T cell responses to AZD1222 COVID-19 vaccine. This table comes from immunoSEQ multiplex PCR, and its TCRdb copy is limited to in-frame clones, with some not included. In the table there are over 95,000 clones, roughly 90% of which are singletons. Sequenced here: peripheral blood, sampled on day 0 of AZD1222 vaccination. The source of these receptors is an adult in good health.

This chain connects TRBV19 to TRBJ2-7, with 8 bases identical to TRBD2. The germline V gene has CDR1 LNHDA and CDR2 SQIVND (reference sequence). Trimming at V came to 1 base and at J to 6 bases, leaving 8 bases not matched to a gene. This CDR3 region has 15 residues. CDR3 residues: CASSIVAGGSSEQYF. The CDR3, as DNA: TGTGCCAGTAGTATAGTGGCGGGAGGATCGTCCGAGCAGTACTTC.

The chain combines TRBV30 with TRBJ2-3; D gene unclear. Germline CDR1 reads GTSNPN; CDR2 reads SVGIG (reference sequence). The CDR3 consists of 12 residues. Trimming pared 3 bases from V and 2 bases from J, leaving 6 bases between. Here the CDR3 DNA reads TGTGCCTGGAGGTGGGACACAGATACGCAGTATTTT. Protein sequence: CAWRWDTDTQYF.

This CDR3 is CASSFKRGSGSGYEQYF. CDR3 DNA: TGTGCCAGCAGTTTCAAAAGGGGTAGCGGGAGTGGGTACGAGCAGTACTTC. This chain links TRBV28 with TRBJ2-7; 9 positions agree with TRBD2. Trimming cost V 3 bases and J 4 bases; bases outside gene matches: 13. There are 17 residues in the CDR3. The germline gives CDR1 MDHEN, CDR2 SYDVKM.

The V gene is TRBV5-1, the J gene TRBJ2-1; a possible D gene is TRBD1 (5 bases). The V end was cut by 2 bases, the J end by 3 bases, with 6 bases between. CDR3 length: 13 amino acids. Looked up from germline, CDR1 is SGHRS and CDR2 is YFSETQ. The CDR3 coding sequence is TGCGCCAGCAGCTTAGGGGACTACAATGAGCAGTTCTTC. Translated, it gives CASSLGDYNEQFF.

The chain recombines TRBV9 with TRBJ2-5, with 13 positions matching TRBD2. The CDR3 spans 16 residues. With V trimmed by 1 base and J by 2 bases, 2 bases remained unmatched. Germline V gives CDR1 SGDLS, CDR2 YYNGEE. CDR3 sequence (DNA): TGTGCCAGCAGCGTAACTAGCGGGAGGGATCAAGAGACCCAGTACTTC. It encodes CASSVTSGRDQETQYF.

The chain has TRBV30 and TRBJ2-7; TRBD2 might be the D (5 bases). This CDR3 is built from 12 residues. CDR1 GTSNPN and CDR2 SVGIG come from the germline V gene (reference sequence). V was cut by 3 bases and J by 5 bases, with 11 bases left in between. The CDR3 protein is CAWSGEANEQYF. The CDR3 coding sequence is TGTGCCTGGAGCGGGGAAGCCAACGAGCAGTACTTC.

V usage is TRBV19 and J usage is TRBJ2-7, with D perhaps TRBD1 (6 bases). CDR1 and CDR2 from the germline V gene are LNHDA and SQIVND (reference sequence). The CDR3 consists of 15 residues. The V gene lost 3 bases and the J gene lost 2 bases, with 14 bases spanning the gap. CDR3 coding DNA: TGTGCCAGTAGTATTTCCCAGGGGCATCCCTACGAGCAGTACTTC. Encoded protein: CASSISQGHPYEQYF.

This clone was detected once. The chain is built from TRBV14 and TRBJ1-6; 8 bases line up with TRBD1. V trimming: 0 bases; J trimming: 6 bases; junction bases outside the gene matches: 1. CDR1 is SGHDN, CDR2 FVKESK, per germline. This CDR3 region has 15 residues. DNA of the CDR3: TGTGCCAGCAGCCAAGACAGGGGGCTTAATTCACCCCTCCACTTT. Protein: CASSQDRGLNSPLHF. Full variable domain (rest looked up from reference TRBV14 and TRBJ1-6): EAGVTQFPSHSVIEKGQTVTLRCDPISGHDNLYWYRRVMGKEIKFLLHFVKESKQDESGMPNNRFLAERTGGTYSTLKVQPAELEDSGVYFCASSQDRGLNSPLHFGNGTRLTVT.

The V and J genes are TRBV2 and TRBJ1-5; weak D call: TRBD1 (5 bases). The V end was cut by 0 bases, the J end by 4 bases, with 10 bases between. This CDR3 has 15 amino acids. Germline V gene sequence: CDR1 SNHLY, CDR2 FYNNEI. In nucleotides, the CDR3 is TGTGCCAGCAGTGAAGCCCGGGGACCTAATCAGCCCCAGCATTTT. Translated: CASSEARGPNQPQHF. The full variable domain, rest sourced from reference TRBV2 and TRBJ1-5, is EPEVTQTPSHQVTQMGQEVILRCVPISNHLYFYWYRQILGQKVEFLVSFYNNEISEKSEIFDDQFSVERPDGSNFTLKIRSTKLEDSAMYFCASSEARGPNQPQHFGDGTRLSIL.

The chain has TRBV10-1 and TRBJ1-5, with 7 nucleotides matching TRBD1. The V segment lost 6 bases and the J segment 0 bases; nucleotides outside the gene matches: 20. The CDR3 spans 20 residues. The germline CDR1 and CDR2 sequences are WNHNN and SYGVQD (reference sequence). CDR3 in amino acids: CASRAPMGGQSTYSNQPQHF. The DNA for the CDR3 is TGCGCCAGCAGGGCCCCAATGGGGGGACAGTCAACTTATAGCAATCAGCCCCAGCATTTT.

The V call is TRBV5-4, the J call TRBJ1-1; TRBD1 aligns across 9 bases. V lost 4 bases, J lost 6 bases, and 13 bases stayed unmatched. The germline CDR1 and CDR2 sequences are SGHNT and YYREEE (reference sequence). The CDR3 is made up of 16 amino acids. The CDR3: CASSLPGQGFNPEAFF. The DNA of the CDR3 is TGTGCCAGCAGCCTCCCGGGACAGGGTTTTAACCCTGAAGCTTTCTTT.

The chain recombines TRBV2 with TRBJ2-5, with 11 bases lining up with TRBD2. The junction had 14 bases not matched to a gene; V was cut back by 8 bases and J by 3 bases. Germline V gives CDR1 SNHLY, CDR2 FYNNEI. There are 17 residues in the CDR3. CDR3 protein: CASERDSGRAWKETQYF. In DNA form, the CDR3 reads TGTGCCAGCGAGCGTGATAGCGGGAGGGCCTGGAAAGAGACCCAGTACTTC.

The gene calls are TRBV7-9 and TRBJ2-6; the D gene is possibly TRBD2 (6 bases). V was clipped by 1 base and J by 0 bases, with 13 bases between them. Germline V gene sequence: CDR1 SEHNR, CDR2 FQNEAQ (reference sequence). The CDR3 runs 18 residues. CDR3 nucleotide sequence: TGTGCCAGCAGCTTAGGTACCGGGGGTTTCTCTGGGGCCAACGTCCTGACTTTC. It translates to CASSLGTGGFSGANVLTF. Using reference TRBV7-9 and TRBJ2-6 for the parts outside the CDR3, the full variable domain is DTGVSQNPRHKITKRGQNVTFRCDPISEHNRLYWYRQTLGQGPEFLTYFQNEAQLEKSRLLSDRFSAERPKGSFSTLEIQRTEQGDSAMYLCASSLGTGGFSGANVLTFGAGSRLTVL.

The chain combines TRBV11-2 with TRBJ1-1; weak D call: TRBD1 (6 bases). Germline V CDR1 and CDR2: SGHAT, FQNNGV. The length of the CDR3 is 16 residues. Trimming stripped 0 bases from V and 2 bases from J, with 13 bases between. In DNA, the CDR3 is TGTGCCAGCAGCTTAGAGTTGCAGGGGACAAACACTGAAGCTTTCTTT. Its translation: CASSLELQGTNTEAFF.

This clone occurred once. The chain combines TRBV19 with TRBJ1-3; TRBD1 aligns across 9 bases. Trimming at V came to 7 bases and at J to 2 bases, leaving 3 bases not matched to a gene. This CDR3 is 14 amino acids long. Looked up from germline, CDR1 is LNHDA and CDR2 is SQIVND (reference sequence). CDR3 bases: TGTGCCAGTACCAGACAGGGGGCTGGAAACACCATATATTTT. Translating it yields CASTRQGAGNTIYF.

The chain recombines TRBV18 with TRBJ1-2; D might be TRBD1 (5 bases). This CDR3 comprises 12 residues. With 2 bases removed from V and 8 bases from J, the gap between germline ends came to 9 bases. CDR1 KGHSH and CDR2 LQKENI come from the germline V gene. CDR3 amino acids: CASSPLTDGYTF. The DNA of the CDR3 is TGTGCCAGCTCACCATTGACAGACGGCTACACCTTC.

J is TRBJ2-7 and V is TRBV5-1; D could derive from TRBD1 or TRBD2 (5 bases each). This CDR3 is 12 amino acids long. Trimming removed 5 bases from V and 4 bases from J, with 10 bases in between. Per the germline V gene, CDR1 is SGHRS and CDR2 is YFSETQ. This CDR3 is CASRGTQYEQYF. Here the CDR3 DNA reads TGCGCCAGCAGGGGGACGCAGTACGAGCAGTACTTC.

This chain joins TRBV5-1 and TRBJ2-5, with D possibly being TRBD1 (5 bases). The CDR3 has 11 residues. V lost 5 bases and J 4 bases, leaving 6 bases between the germline ends. Germline V lookup: CDR1 SGHRS, CDR2 YFSETQ. The chain's CDR3 is CASRGRETQYF. Written as DNA, the CDR3 is TGCGCCAGCAGGGGGCGAGAGACCCAGTACTTC.

V and J are TRBV6-5 and TRBJ2-4; 7 bases map to TRBD2. The germline gives CDR1 MNHEY, CDR2 SVGAGI. Trimming removed 5 bases from V and 7 bases from J; junction bases left unmatched: 5. The length of the CDR3 is 13 residues. CDR3 sequence (DNA): TGTGCCAGCAGTCAGGTCGGGGGGAACATTCAGTACTTC. Its protein product is CASSQVGGNIQYF.